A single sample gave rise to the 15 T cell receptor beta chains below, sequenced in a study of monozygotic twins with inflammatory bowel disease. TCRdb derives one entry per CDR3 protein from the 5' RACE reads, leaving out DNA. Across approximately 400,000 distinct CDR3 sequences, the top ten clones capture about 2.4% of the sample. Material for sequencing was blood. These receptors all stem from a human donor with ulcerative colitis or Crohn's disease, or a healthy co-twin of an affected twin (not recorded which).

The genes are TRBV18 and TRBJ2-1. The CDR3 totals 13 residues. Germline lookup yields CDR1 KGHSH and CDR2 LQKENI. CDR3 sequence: CASSPLGVGEQFF.

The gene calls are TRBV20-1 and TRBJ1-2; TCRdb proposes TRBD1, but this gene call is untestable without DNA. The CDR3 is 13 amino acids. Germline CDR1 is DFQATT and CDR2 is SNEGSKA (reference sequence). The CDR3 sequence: CSAGGTGGYGYTF.

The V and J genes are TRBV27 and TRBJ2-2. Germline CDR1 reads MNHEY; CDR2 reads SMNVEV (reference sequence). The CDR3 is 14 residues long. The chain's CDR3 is CASSFGPNTGELFF.

CDR3 sequence: CASSPGGGHYNEQFF. The chain has TRBV7-2 and TRBJ2-1; the D gene TCRdb calls, TRBD1, cannot be checked with no DNA. CDR1 and CDR2 from the germline V gene are SGHTA and FQGNSA. The CDR3 is made up of 15 amino acids.

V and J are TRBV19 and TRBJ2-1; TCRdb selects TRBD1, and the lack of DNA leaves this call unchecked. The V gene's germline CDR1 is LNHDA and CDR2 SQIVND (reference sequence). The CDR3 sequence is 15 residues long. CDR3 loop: CASSIIRAAYNEQFF.

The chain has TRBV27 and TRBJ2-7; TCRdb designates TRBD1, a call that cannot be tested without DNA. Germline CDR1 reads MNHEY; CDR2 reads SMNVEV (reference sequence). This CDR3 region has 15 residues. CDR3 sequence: CASSFRRDQGDEQYF.

The CDR3 spells CASSPRGGRETEAFF. The chain has TRBV7-3 and TRBJ1-1. CDR1 is SGHTA, CDR2 FQGTGA, per germline. The CDR3 runs 15 residues.

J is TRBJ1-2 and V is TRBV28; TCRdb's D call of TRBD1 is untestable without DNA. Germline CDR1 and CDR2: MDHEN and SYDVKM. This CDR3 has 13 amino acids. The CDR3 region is CASGGQAGAGYTF.

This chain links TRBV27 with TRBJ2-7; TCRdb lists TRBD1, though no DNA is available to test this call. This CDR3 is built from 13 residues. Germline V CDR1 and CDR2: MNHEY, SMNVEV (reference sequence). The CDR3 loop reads CASSSHRGNEQYF.

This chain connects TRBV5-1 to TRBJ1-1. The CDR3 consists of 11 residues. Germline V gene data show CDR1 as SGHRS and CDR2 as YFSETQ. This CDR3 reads CASRFGREAFF.

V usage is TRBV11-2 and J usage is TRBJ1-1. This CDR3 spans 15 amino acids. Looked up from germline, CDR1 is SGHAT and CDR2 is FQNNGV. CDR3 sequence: CASSLEGRVNTEAFF.

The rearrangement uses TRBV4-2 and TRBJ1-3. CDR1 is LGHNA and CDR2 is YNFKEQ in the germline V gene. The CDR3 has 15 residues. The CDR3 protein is CASSQAQNSGNTIYF.

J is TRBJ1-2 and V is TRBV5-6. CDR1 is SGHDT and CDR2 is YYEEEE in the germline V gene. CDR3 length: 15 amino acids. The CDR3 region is CASSLGKLNGHGYTF.

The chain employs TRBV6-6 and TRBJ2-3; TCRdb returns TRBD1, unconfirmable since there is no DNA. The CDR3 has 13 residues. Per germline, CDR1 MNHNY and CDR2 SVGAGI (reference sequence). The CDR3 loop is CAGRGGRPDTQYF.

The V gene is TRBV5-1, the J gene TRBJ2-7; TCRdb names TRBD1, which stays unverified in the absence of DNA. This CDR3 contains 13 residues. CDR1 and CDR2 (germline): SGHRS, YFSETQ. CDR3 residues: CASKPLRGYEQYF.